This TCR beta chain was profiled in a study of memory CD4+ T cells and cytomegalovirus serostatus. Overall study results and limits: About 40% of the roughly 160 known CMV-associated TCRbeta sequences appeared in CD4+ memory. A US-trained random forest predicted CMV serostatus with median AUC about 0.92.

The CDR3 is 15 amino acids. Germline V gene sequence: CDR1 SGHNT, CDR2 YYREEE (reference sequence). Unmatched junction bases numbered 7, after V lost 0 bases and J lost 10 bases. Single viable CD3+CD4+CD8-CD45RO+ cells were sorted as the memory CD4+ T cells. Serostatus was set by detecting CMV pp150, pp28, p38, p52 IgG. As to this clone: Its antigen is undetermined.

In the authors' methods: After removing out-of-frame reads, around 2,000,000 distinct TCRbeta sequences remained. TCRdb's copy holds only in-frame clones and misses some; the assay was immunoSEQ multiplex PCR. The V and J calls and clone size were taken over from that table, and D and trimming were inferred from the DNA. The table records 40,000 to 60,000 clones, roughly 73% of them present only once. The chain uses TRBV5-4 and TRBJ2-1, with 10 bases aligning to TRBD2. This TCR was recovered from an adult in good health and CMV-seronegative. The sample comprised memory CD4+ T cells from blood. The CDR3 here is CASSLGSSGGREQFF. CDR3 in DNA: TGTGCCAGCAGCTTGGGATCTAGCGGGGGAAGGGAGCAGTTCTTC.